This T cell receptor (beta chain) was sequenced for a study of T cells in Graves' hyperthyroidism and ophthalmopathy. The investigators amplified TCR beta CDR3 regions from RNA transcripts. With the HTBI primer set, the TCR CDR3 went through a first round of RT-PCR. MiXCR was run by TCRdb on the multiplex PCR reads, yielding one entry per CDR3 protein. The sample records 530,000 or so distinct CDR3 sequences, 15% to 20% being singletons. Trimming pared 4 bases from V and 3 bases from J, leaving 10 bases between. This CDR3 is built from 13 residues. The V gene's germline CDR1 is SGHRS and CDR2 YFSETQ. The chain carries TRBV5-1 and TRBJ1-2; D possibly corresponds to TRBD1 (5 bases). Sequenced: blood. This TCR derives from a woman between 18 and 30 years old with Graves' ophthalmopathy. For the CDR3, the DNA is TGCGCCAGCAGCAAGACAGAGGACTATGGCTACACCTTC. Translation gives CASSKTEDYGYTF.